This is a list of T cell receptor beta chains from one sample in a study of graft-versus-host responses after intestinal transplantation. These receptors have no identified antigens. The table came from immunoSEQ multiplex PCR; TCRdb's copy has only in-frame clones and leaves some out. The table lists 95,000 to 150,000 clones, about 93% of them singletons. Sequencing was performed on unstimulated CD4+ T cells sorted from spleen or lymph node cells, taken before intestinal transplant. The receptors derive from a human donor who received an intestinal transplant. The CDR3 runs from the conserved cysteine through the conserved F or W. Each record gives: clone size, V gene, J gene, D gene, CDR3 DNA, CDR3 protein. The D gene is left open where the match is weak. Clone sizes are given selectively: once, few, many, or a class where the clone is expanded.

few,TRBV11-3,TRBJ2-2,NA,TGTGCCAGCAAGGACACAAACACCGGGGAGCTGTTTTTT,CASKDTNTGELFF
NA,TRBV5-5,TRBJ2-7,TRBD2,TGTGCCAGCAGCAATCCCGGGGGGGGTAGATTGGAGCAGTACTTC,CASSNPGGGRLEQYF
NA,TRBV2,TRBJ1-2,TRBD1,TGTGCCAGCAGCGGGGACAGATTAAACTATGGCTACACCTTC,CASSGDRLNYGYTF
once,TRBV12-5,TRBJ2-6,TRBD2,TGTGCTAGTGGCCGAGGACTAGCGGGCCTAGGCCCTGGGGCCAACGTCCTGACTTTC,CASGRGLAGLGPGANVLTF
NA,TRBV9,TRBJ2-4,NA,TGTGCCAGCAGCCCCCAGGTGTCCAAAAACATTCAGTACTTC,CASSPQVSKNIQYF
NA,TRBV6-5,TRBJ1-2,TRBD1,TGTGCCAGTTGGACAGGGGGCGATCATGGCTACACCTTC,CASWTGGDHGYTF
NA,TRBV5-6,TRBJ2-3,NA,TGTGCCAGCAGCTTCAGAGATACGCAGTATTTT,CASSFRDTQYF
NA,TRBV5-8,TRBJ2-7,NA,TGTGCCAGCATACCATACGAGCAGTACTTC,CASIPYEQYF
NA,TRBV19,TRBJ2-7,NA,TGTGCCACCCGACAGAGAACCTCCTACGAGCAGTACTTC,CATRQRTSYEQYF
NA,TRBV6-5,TRBJ1-5,NA,TGTGCCAGCAGTTACTCAGGAGAGGGTCAGCTCCAGCATTTT,CASSYSGEGQLQHF
NA,TRBV5-1,TRBJ2-7,TRBD1,TGCGCCAGCAGCCTCGGACAGGGGGCACACGAGCAGTACTTC,CASSLGQGAHEQYF
NA,TRBV27,TRBJ1-2,NA,TGTGCCAGCAGTTTATTTCCGGGGGCGCGTTATGGCTACACCTTC,CASSLFPGARYGYTF
once,TRBV20-1,TRBJ2-7,NA,TGCAGTGCTAGAAACTCCTACGAGCAGTACTTC,CSARNSYEQYF
once,TRBV6-1,TRBJ2-7,TRBD2,TGTGCCAGCAGAGGTAGCGGGAGGCACGAGCAGTACTTC,CASRGSGRHEQYF
NA,TRBV7-3,TRBJ2-1,NA,TGTGCCAGCAGCGTACAGGGTAATGGGCTTTACAATGAGCAGTTCTTC,CASSVQGNGLYNEQFF
NA,TRBV5-1,TRBJ1-4,TRBD1,TGCGCCAGCAGCTCGGACTTACAGGGGGGAGGCGAAAAACTGTTTTTT,CASSSDLQGGGEKLFF
NA,TRBV9,TRBJ2-3,NA,TGTGCCAGCAGCGTCGGCCGGAAGGGCACAGATACGCAGTATTTT,CASSVGRKGTDTQYF
NA,TRBV27,TRBJ2-3,NA,TGTGCCAGCAGTGTCGCAGGGCTCACAGATACGCAGTATTTT,CASSVAGLTDTQYF
NA,TRBV19,TRBJ1-2,NA,TGTGCCAGTAGTATGCCCCCCTGGGGGGGGGATGGCTACACCTTC,CASSMPPWGGDGYTF
NA,TRBV11-2,TRBJ2-7,NA,TGTGCCAGCAGCTTTTCTCGGGGCTCCTACGAGCAGTACTTC,CASSFSRGSYEQYF
NA,TRBV19,TRBJ2-1,TRBD2,TGTGCCAGAAGGGCCTCCGGGACTAGCGAGAGCTCCTACAATGAGCAGTTCTTC,CARRASGTSESSYNEQFF
few,TRBV5-1,TRBJ2-7,NA,TGCGCCAGCAGCTTGGTAGCAGGGGTTTACGAGCAGTACTTC,CASSLVAGVYEQYF
NA,TRBV4-1,TRBJ1-4,TRBD1,TGCGCCAGCAGCCAAGGGGATAGGGGACAGGGAAATGAAAAACTGTTTTTT,CASSQGDRGQGNEKLFF
NA,TRBV10-3,TRBJ1-5,NA,TGTGCCATCAGTGTTACCCAGGGGTTAGGGCCGACCCCCAATCAGCCCCAGCATTTT,CAISVTQGLGPTPNQPQHF
NA,TRBV7-3,TRBJ2-6,NA,TGTGCCAGCAGCCCCTCTGGGGCCAACGTCCTGACTTTC,CASSPSGANVLTF
NA,TRBV19,TRBJ1-2,NA,TGTGCCAGTAGTATCTTGGACAAGGCTGGATATGGCTACACCTTC,CASSILDKAGYGYTF
NA,TRBV27,TRBJ2-3,NA,TGTGCCAGCAGTTTCCGGCCCCCCCGGCGGACAGATACGCAGTATTTT,CASSFRPPRRTDTQYF
NA,TRBV7-3,TRBJ2-2,NA,TGTGCCAGCAGCTTGGTCCCGGAGGGCACCGGGGAGCTGTTTTTT,CASSLVPEGTGELFF
once,TRBV6-1,TRBJ2-2,NA,TGTGCCAGCAGTGAACAGCACAGGGTTGGAACCGGGGAGCTGTTTTTT,CASSEQHRVGTGELFF
NA,TRBV7-7,TRBJ2-5,TRBD1,TGTGCTAGCAGCTTCGACAGGGGCGAGACCCAGTACTTC,CASSFDRGETQYF
NA,TRBV5-1,TRBJ2-3,NA,TGCGCCAGCCAGGAACGGGTCACCACAGATACGCAGTATTTT,CASQERVTTDTQYF
NA,TRBV19,TRBJ1-1,NA,TGTGCCAGTAGTATCCGGGCCCGCATTACCGAAGCTTTCTTT,CASSIRARITEAFF
few,TRBV30,TRBJ1-4,NA,TGTGCCTGGAGTTACAGGCCTAATGAAAAACTGTTTTTT,CAWSYRPNEKLFF
NA,TRBV27,TRBJ2-5,NA,TGTGCCAGCAGCCGTCTCCAAGAGACCCAGTACTTC,CASSRLQETQYF
once,TRBV6-6,TRBJ1-5,NA,TGTGCCAGCACCCTACAGGGCGATCAGCCCCAGCATTTT,CASTLQGDQPQHF
NA,TRBV28,TRBJ1-3,NA,TGTGCCAGCAGTTTTAGGTTCCCCGGAAACACCATATATTTT,CASSFRFPGNTIYF
NA,TRBV5-1,TRBJ2-7,NA,TGCGCCAGCAGCTTTAGACAGTTCCTGCCCTCATCCTACGAGCAGTACTTC,CASSFRQFLPSSYEQYF
NA,TRBV7-9,TRBJ2-1,NA,TGTGCCAGGGCGCATCAAAGTGGTGTGCAGTTCTTC,CARAHQSGVQFF
NA,TRBV5-5,TRBJ1-1,NA,TGTGCCAGCAGCGTTCTTACGGTCGGGAACACTGAAGCTTTCTTT,CASSVLTVGNTEAFF
NA,TRBV5-1,TRBJ2-7,TRBD2,TGCGCCAGCAGATTGCTAGCGGGAGGGGACGAGCAGTACTTC,CASRLLAGGDEQYF
NA,TRBV20-1,TRBJ2-5,NA,TGCAGTGCCCCCGAGGAGACCCAGTACTTC,CSAPEETQYF
NA,TRBV4-2,TRBJ2-3,TRBD2,TGTGCCAGCAGCCTTGGGACTAGCGGCACAGATACGCAGTATTTT,CASSLGTSGTDTQYF
NA,TRBV19,TRBJ2-3,TRBD1,TGTGCCAGTAGTATTCCTGGGACAGGGGATACGCAGTATTTT,CASSIPGTGDTQYF
NA,TRBV19,TRBJ1-2,NA,TGTGCCAGTAGAAGACAGGAACATGGCTACACCTTC,CASRRQEHGYTF
NA,TRBV7-9,TRBJ1-1,NA,TGTGCCAGCAGCTTTCGCGGGCAGACGAACACTGAAGCTTTCTTT,CASSFRGQTNTEAFF
NA,TRBV28,TRBJ2-7,NA,TGTGCCAGCAGTAGCGGTAGGTACGAGCAGTACTTC,CASSSGRYEQYF
NA,TRBV27,TRBJ2-2,TRBD1,TGTGCCAGCAGTCTACTCCCCCGGACAGGGGGCACCGGGGAGCTGTTTTTT,CASSLLPRTGGTGELFF
NA,TRBV9,TRBJ2-5,NA,TGTGCCAGCAGCGTAGAAGGGGGGCCTGAGACCCAGTACTTC,CASSVEGGPETQYF
NA,TRBV29-1,TRBJ2-7,NA,TGCAGCGTAGGACAGCTTCTCTCCTACGAGCAGTACTTC,CSVGQLLSYEQYF
NA,TRBV2,TRBJ2-7,NA,TGTGCCAGCAGTGAAGCGCGGGCAGGGAGCTACGAGCAGTACTTC,CASSEARAGSYEQYF
NA,TRBV10-3,TRBJ2-5,NA,TGTGCCATCAGCCCCGGGGGCAGCCAAGAGACCCAGTACTTC,CAISPGGSQETQYF
NA,TRBV19,TRBJ2-7,NA,TGTGCCAGTAGTCCCCTTAAGAGGGGAAGAGGAGGGTACGAGCAGTACTTC,CASSPLKRGRGGYEQYF
few,TRBV7-9,TRBJ2-2,TRBD2,TGTGCCAGCAGCTTCGTCCTAGCGGGAGTCGGTACCGGGGAGCTGTTTTTT,CASSFVLAGVGTGELFF
NA,TRBV27,TRBJ2-1,TRBD2,TGTGCCAGCAGTCGGACTAGCGGGTTCTACAATGAGCAGTTCTTC,CASSRTSGFYNEQFF
NA,TRBV28,TRBJ2-1,TRBD2,TGTGCCAGCAGTCGTCCGAGACTAGCGGTCAATGAGCAGTTCTTC,CASSRPRLAVNEQFF
NA,TRBV25-1,TRBJ2-2,NA,TGTGCCAGCAAGGGATTGGGACAGAACACCGGGGAGCTGTTTTTT,CASKGLGQNTGELFF
NA,TRBV6-6,TRBJ2-7,NA,TGTGCCAGCAGTTACTCACAGGAATTCTACGAGCAGTACTTC,CASSYSQEFYEQYF
NA,TRBV18,TRBJ1-1,NA,TGTGCCAGCTCTCGACAGGATAATACTGAAGCTTTCTTT,CASSRQDNTEAFF
NA,TRBV6-1,TRBJ1-1,NA,TGTGCCAGCAGTGAACAAGGCCAGGGGAAGCCTTTCTTT,CASSEQGQGKPFF
NA,TRBV5-1,TRBJ2-2,NA,TGCGCCAGCAGCTTCCGTGGGGGCACGAACACCGGGGAGCTGTTTTTT,CASSFRGGTNTGELFF